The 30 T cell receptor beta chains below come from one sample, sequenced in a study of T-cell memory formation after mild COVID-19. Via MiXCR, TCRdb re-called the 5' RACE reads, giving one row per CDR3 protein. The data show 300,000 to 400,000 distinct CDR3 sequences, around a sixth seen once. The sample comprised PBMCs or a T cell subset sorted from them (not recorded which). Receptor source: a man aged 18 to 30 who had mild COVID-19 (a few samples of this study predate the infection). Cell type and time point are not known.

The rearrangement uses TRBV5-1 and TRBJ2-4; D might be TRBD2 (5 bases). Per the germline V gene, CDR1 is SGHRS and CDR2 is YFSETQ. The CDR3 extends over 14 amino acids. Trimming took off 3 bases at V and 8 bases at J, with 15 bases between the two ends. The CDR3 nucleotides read TGCGCCAGCAGCTCCCGGACTGGGCCCGACATTCAGTACTTC. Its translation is CASSSRTGPDIQYF.

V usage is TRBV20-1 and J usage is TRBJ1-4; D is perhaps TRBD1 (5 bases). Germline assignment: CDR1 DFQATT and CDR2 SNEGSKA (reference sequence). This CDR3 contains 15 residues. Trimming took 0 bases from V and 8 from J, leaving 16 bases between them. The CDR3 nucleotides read TGCAGTGCTAGAGATCAGGGCTATGGAGGAGAAAAACTGTTTTTT. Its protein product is CSARDQGYGGEKLFF.

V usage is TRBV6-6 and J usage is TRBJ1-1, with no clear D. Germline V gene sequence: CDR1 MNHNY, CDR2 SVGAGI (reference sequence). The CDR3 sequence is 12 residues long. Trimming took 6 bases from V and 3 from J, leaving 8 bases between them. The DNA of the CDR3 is TGTGCCAGCAGGGTCAGCCACACTGAAGCTTTCTTT. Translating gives CASRVSHTEAFF.

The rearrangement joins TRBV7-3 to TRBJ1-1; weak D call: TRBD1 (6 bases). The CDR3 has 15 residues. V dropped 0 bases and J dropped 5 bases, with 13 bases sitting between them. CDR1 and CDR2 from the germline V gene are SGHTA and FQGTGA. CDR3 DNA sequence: TGTGCCAGCAGCTTAACAGGCGGGGGCCGGACTGAAGCTTTCTTT. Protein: CASSLTGGGRTEAFF.

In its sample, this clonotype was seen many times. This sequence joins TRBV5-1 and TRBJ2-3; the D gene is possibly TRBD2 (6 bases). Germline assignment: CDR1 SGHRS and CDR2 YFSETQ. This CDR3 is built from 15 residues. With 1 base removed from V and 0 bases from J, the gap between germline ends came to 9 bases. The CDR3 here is CASSLSLASTDTQYF. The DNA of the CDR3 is TGCGCCAGCAGCTTGTCCCTAGCGAGCACAGATACGCAGTATTTT.

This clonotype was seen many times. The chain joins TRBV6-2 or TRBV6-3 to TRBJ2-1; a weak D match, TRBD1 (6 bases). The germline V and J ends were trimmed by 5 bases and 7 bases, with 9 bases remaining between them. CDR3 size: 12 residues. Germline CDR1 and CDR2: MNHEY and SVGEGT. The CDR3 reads CASSHRANEQFF. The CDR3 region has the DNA TGTGCCAGCAGTCACAGGGCTAATGAGCAGTTCTTC.

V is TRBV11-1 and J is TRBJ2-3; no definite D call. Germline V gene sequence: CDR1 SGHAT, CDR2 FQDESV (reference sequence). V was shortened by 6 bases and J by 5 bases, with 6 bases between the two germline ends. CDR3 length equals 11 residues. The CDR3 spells CASSQVDTQYF. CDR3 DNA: TGTGCCAGCAGTCAAGTAGATACGCAGTATTTT.

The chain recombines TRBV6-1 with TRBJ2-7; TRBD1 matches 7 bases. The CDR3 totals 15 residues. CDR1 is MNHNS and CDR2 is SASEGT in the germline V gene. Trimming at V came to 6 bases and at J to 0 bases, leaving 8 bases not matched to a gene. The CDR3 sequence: CASRSQGVNSYEQYV. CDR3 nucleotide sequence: TGTGCCAGCAGAAGCCAGGGGGTGAACTCCTACGAGCAGTACGTC.

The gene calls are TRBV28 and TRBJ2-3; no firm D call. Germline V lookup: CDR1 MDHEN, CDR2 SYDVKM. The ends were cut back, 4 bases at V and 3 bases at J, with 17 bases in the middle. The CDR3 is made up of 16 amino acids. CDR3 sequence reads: CASSSLAWDSTDTQYF. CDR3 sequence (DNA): TGTGCCAGCAGTTCCCTCGCGTGGGATTCTACAGATACGCAGTATTTT.

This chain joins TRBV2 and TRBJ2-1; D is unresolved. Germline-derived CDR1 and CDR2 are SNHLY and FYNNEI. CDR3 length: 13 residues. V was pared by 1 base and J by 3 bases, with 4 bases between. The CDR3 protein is CASSEGIYNEQFF. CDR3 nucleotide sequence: TGTGCCAGCAGTGAAGGTATCTACAATGAGCAGTTCTTC.

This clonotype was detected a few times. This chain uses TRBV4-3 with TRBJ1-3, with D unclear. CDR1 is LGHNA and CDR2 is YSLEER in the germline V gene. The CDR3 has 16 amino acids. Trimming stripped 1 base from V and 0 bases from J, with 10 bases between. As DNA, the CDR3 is TGCGCCAGCAGCCAAGTGACGGGGAGCTCTGGAAACACCATATATTTT. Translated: CASSQVTGSSGNTIYF.

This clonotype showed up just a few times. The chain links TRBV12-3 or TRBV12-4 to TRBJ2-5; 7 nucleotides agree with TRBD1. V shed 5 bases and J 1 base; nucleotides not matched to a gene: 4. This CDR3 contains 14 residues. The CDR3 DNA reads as TGTGCCAGCAGTAAGACAGGGTCCCAAGAGACCCAGTACTTC. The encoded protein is CASSKTGSQETQYF.

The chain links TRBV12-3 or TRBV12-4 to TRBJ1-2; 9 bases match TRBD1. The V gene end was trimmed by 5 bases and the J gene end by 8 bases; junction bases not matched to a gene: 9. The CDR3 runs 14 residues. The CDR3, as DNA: TGTGCCAGCAGTCCACAGGGGGCCTCAGGGGGCTACACCTTC. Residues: CASSPQGASGGYTF.

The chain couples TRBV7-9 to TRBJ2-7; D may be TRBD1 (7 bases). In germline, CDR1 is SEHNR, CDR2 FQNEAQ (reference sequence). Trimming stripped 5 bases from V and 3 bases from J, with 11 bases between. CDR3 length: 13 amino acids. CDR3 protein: CASSPRGVYEQYV. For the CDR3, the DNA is TGTGCCAGCAGCCCCAGGGGGGTCTACGAGCAGTACGTC.

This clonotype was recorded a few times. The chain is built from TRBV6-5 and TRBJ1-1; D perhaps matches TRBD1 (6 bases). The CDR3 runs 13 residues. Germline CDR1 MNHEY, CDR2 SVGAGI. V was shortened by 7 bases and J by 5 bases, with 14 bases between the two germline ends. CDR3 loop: CASNPTGITEAFF. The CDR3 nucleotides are TGTGCCAGCAACCCGACAGGAATAACTGAAGCTTTCTTT.

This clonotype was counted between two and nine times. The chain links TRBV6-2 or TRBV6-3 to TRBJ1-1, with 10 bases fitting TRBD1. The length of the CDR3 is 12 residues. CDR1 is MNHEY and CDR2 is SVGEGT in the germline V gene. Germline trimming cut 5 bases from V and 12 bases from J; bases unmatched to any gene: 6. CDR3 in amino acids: CASSRDRGLTFF. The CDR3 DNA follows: TGTGCCAGCAGTCGCGACAGGGGGCTGACTTTCTTT.

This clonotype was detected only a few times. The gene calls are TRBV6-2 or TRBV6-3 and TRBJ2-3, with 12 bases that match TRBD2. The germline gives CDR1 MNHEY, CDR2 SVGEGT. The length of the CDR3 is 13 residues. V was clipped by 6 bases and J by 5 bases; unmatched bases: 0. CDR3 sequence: CASRTSGGDTQYF. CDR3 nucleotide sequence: TGTGCCAGCAGGACTAGCGGGGGAGATACGCAGTATTTT.

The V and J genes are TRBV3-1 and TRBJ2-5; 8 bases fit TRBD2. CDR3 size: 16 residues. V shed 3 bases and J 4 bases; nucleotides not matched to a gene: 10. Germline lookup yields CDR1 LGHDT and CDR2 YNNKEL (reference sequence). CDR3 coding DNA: TGTGCCAGCAGCCACCCCGGGGGGGCGGGGTTAGAGACCCAGTACTTC. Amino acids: CASSHPGGAGLETQYF.

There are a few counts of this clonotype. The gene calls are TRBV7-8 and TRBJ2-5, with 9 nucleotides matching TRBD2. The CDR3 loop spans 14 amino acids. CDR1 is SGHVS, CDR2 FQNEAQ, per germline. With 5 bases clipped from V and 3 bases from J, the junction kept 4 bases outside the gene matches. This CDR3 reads CASSQRTSEETQYF. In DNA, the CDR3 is TGTGCCAGCAGCCAAAGGACTAGCGAAGAGACCCAGTACTTC.

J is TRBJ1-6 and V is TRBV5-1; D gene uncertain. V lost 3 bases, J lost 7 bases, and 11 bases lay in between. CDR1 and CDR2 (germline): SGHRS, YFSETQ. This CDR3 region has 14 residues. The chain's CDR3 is CASSSRAPNSPLHF. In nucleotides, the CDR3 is TGCGCCAGCAGCTCCCGCGCGCCCAATTCACCCCTCCACTTT.

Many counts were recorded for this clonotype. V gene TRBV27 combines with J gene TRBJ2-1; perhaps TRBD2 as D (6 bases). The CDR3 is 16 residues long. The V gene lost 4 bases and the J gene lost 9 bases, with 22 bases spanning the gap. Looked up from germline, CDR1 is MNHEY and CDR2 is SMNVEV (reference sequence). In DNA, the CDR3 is TGTGCCAGCAGTTCCAGCGTGGAGGGGTTGGACGGTGAGCAGTTCTTC. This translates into CASSSSVEGLDGEQFF.

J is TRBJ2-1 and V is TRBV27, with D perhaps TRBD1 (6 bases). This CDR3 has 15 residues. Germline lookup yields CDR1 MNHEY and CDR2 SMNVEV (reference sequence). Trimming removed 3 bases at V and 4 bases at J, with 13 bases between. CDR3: CASSLSGARYNEQFF. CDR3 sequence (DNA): TGTGCCAGCAGTTTGTCAGGGGCCCGATACAATGAGCAGTTCTTC.

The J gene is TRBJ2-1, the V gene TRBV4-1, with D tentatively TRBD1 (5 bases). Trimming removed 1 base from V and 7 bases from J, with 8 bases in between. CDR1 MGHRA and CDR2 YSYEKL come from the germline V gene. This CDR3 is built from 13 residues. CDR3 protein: CASSQVQGNEQFF. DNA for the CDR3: TGCGCCAGCAGCCAAGTCCAGGGAAATGAGCAGTTCTTC.

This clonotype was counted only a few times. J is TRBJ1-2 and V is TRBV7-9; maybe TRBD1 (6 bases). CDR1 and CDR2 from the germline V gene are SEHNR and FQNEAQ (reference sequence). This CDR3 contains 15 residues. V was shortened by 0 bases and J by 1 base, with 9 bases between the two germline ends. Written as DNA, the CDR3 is TGTGCCAGCAGCTTAGCACGGACAGATAACTATGGCTACACCTTC. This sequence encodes CASSLARTDNYGYTF.

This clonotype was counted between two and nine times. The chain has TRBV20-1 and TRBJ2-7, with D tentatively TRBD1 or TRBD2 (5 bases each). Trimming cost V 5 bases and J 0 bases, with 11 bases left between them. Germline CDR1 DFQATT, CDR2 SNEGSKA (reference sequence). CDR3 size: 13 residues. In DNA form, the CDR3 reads TGCAGTGCTGCGGACGGGACCTCCTACGAGCAGTACTTC. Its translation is CSAADGTSYEQYF.

CDR3 sequence reads: CASSVEGAAVNEQFF. The CDR3, as DNA: TGCGCCAGCAGCGTGGAGGGGGCGGCCGTAAATGAGCAGTTCTTC. The chain is built from TRBV5-1 and TRBJ2-1, with D tentatively TRBD1 (7 bases). The CDR3 loop spans 15 amino acids. Germline CDR1 reads SGHRS; CDR2 reads YFSETQ. V was trimmed by 4 bases and J by 7 bases, leaving 18 bases between them.

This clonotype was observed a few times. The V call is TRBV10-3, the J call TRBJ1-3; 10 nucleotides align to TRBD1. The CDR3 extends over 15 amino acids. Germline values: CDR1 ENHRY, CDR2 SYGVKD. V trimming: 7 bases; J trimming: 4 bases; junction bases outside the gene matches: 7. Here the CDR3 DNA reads TGTGCCATCATGGGACAGGGGTCCCCCGGAAACACCATATATTTT. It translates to CAIMGQGSPGNTIYF.

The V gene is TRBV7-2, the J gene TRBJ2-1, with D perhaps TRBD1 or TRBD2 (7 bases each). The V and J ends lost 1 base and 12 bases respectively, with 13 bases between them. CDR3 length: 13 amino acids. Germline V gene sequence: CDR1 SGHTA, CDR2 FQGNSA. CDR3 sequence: CASSLGEGDRQFF. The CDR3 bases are TGTGCCAGCAGCTTAGGGGAGGGGGACAGGCAGTTCTTC.

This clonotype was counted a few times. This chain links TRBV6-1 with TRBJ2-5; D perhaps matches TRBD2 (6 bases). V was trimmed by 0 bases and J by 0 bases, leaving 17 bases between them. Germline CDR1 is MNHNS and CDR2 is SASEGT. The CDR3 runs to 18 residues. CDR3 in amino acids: CASSEASGTRLYQETQYF. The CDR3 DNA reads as TGTGCCAGCAGTGAAGCGTCGGGGACTCGCCTGTACCAAGAGACCCAGTACTTC.

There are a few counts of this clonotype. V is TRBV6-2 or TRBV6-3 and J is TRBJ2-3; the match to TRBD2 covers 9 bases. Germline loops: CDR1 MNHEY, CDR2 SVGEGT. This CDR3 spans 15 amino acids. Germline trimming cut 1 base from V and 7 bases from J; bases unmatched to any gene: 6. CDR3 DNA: TGTGCCAGCAGTTACTACGCGGGGGGGCCAAATACGCAGTATTTT. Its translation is CASSYYAGGPNTQYF.